This section outlines one TCR beta chain sequence together with its context. Original analysis: Estimates of nucleated cell counts were drawn from the amplification of reference gene primers. Sequencing was performed with immunoSEQ multiplex PCR; in TCRdb, only in-frame clones are kept and a portion is missing. The V and J calls and clone size come from that table; D and trimming were worked out from the DNA. The sample lists 650,000 to 800,000 clones, just under 90% occurring once. This sample stems from a study of blood T cell repertoires in COVID-19. Study summary: Sample material is recorded as cDNA or gDNA derived from T cells, B-cell-depleted T cells, or PBMCs.

The sequenced sample was peripheral blood. The sequence came from a woman between 18 and 29 years old with acute or convalescent COVID-19.

The CDR3: CASSQGGLGNTEAFF. The DNA of the CDR3 is TGTGCCAGCAGCCAGGGCGGACTGGGGAACACTGAAGCTTTCTTT. This sequence joins TRBV3-1 (or the pseudogene TRBV3-2) and TRBJ1-1, with D unclear. Trimming took off 3 bases at V and 1 base at J, with 12 bases between the two ends. The CDR3 extends over 15 amino acids. CDR1 and CDR2 from the germline V gene are LGHDT and YNNKEL (reference sequence).